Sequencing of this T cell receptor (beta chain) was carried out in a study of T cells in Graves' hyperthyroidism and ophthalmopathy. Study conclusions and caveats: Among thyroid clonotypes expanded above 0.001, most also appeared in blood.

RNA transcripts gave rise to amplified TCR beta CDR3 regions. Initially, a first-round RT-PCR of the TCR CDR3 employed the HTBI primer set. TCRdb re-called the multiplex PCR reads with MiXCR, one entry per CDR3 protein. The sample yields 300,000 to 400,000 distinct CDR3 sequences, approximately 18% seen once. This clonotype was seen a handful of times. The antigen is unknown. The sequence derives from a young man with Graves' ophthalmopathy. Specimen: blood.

Here the CDR3 DNA reads TGCAGTGCTGGGGACAGGGGGCTCTCGGATGAGCAGTTCTTC. Its protein is CSAGDRGLSDEQFF. The V and J genes are TRBV20-1 and TRBJ2-1, with 12 bases fitting TRBD1. This CDR3 has 14 residues. Losses at the gene ends were 5 bases for V and 8 bases for J; bases not matched to a gene: 7. Germline loops: CDR1 DFQATT, CDR2 SNEGSKA (reference sequence).